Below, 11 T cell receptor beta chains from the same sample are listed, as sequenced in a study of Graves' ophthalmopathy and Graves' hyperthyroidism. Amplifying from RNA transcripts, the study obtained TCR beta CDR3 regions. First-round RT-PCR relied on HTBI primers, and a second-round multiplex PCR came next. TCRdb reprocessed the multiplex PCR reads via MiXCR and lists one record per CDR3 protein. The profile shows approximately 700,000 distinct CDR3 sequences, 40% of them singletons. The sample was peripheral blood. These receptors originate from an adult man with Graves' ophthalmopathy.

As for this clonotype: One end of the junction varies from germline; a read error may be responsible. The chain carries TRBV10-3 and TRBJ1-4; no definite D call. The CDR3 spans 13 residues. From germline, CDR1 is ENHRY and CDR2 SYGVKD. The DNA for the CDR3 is TGTGCCAGCAGTCGACCGGGAGATGAAAAACTGTTTTTT. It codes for CASSRPGDEKLFF.

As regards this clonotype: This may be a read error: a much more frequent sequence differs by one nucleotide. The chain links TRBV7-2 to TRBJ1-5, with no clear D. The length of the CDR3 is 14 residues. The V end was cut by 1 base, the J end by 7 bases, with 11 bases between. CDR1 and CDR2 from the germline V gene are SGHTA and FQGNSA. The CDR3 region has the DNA TGTGCCAGCAGCTTAGGTCCGGCGGGGCAGCCCCAGCATTTT. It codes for CASSLGPAGQPQHF.

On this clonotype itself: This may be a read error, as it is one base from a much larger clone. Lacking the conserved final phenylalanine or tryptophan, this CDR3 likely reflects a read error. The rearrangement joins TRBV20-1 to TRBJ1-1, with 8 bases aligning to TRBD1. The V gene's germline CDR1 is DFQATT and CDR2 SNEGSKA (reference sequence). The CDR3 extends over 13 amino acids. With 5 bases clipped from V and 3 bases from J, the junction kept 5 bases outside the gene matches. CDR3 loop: CSAGEQGDTEAFS. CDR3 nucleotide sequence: TGCAGTGCTGGCGAACAGGGGGACACTGAAGCTTTCTCT.

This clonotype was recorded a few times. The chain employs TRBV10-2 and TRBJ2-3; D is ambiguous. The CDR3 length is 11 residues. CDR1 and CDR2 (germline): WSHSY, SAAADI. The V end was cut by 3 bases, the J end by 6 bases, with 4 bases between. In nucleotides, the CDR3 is TGCGCCAGCAGTGATTTTGATACGCAGTATTTT. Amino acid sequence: CASSDFDTQYF.

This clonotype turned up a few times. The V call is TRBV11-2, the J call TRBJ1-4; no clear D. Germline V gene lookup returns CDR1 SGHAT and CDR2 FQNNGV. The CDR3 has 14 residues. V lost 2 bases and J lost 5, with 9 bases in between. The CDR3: CASSLLAANEKLFF. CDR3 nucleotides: TGTGCCAGCAGCTTATTGGCAGCGAATGAAAAACTGTTTTTT.

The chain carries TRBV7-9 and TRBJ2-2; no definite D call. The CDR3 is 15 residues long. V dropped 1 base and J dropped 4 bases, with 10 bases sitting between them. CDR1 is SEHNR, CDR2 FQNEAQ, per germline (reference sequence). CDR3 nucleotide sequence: TGTGCCAGCAGCTTAGATTACAGACCCACCGGGGAGCTGTTTTTT. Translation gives CASSLDYRPTGELFF.

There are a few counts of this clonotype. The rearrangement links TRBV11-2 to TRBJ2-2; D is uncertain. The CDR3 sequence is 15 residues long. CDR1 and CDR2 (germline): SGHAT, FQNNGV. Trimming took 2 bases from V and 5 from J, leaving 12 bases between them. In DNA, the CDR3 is TGTGCCAGCAGCTTATGGGCGGTATTAACCGGGGAGCTGTTTTTT. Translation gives CASSLWAVLTGELFF.

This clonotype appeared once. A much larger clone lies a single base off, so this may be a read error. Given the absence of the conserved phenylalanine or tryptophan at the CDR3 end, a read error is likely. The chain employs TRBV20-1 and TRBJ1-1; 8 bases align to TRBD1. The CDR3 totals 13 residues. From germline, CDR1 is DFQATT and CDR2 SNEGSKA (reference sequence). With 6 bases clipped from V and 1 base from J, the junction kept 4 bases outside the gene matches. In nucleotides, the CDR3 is TGCAGTGCCGACAGGGGCGCGAACACTGAAGCTTTCCTT. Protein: CSADRGANTEAFL.

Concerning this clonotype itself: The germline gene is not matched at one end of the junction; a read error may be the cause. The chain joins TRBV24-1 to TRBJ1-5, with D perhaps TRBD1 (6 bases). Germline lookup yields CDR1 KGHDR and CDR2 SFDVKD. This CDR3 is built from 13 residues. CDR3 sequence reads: CASSPTGIQPQHF. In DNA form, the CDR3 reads TGTGCCAGCAGTCCTACAGGGATTCAGCCCCAGCATTTT.

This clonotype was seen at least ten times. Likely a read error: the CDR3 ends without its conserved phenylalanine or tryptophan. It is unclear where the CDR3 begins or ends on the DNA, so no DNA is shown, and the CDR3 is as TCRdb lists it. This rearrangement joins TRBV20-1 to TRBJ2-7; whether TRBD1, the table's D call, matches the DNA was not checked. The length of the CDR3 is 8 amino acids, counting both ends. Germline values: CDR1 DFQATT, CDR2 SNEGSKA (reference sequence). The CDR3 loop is CSARGRGY.

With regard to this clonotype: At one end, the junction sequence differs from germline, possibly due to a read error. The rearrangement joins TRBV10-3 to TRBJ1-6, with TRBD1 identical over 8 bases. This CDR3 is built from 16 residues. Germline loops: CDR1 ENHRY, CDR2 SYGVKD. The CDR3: CASSPTGQGGNSPLHF. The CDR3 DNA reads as TGTGCCAGCAGTCCCACTGGACAGGGCGGTAATTCACCCCTCCACTTT.